This record looks at one TCR beta chain sequence and its context. This sample stems from a study of blood T cell repertoires in COVID-19. Across the study: Material from acute and convalescent COVID-19 was sourced from the United States, Italy and Spain. PBMCs, B-cell-depleted T cells, or T cells were the source of the cDNA or gDNA that made up the material.

Original processing notes: Amplification of reference gene primers was used by the study to estimate nucleated cell counts. TCRdb keeps only in-frame clones here, not all; method: immunoSEQ multiplex PCR. V and J calls and clone size come straight from that table; D and trimming were deduced from the DNA. The repertoire holds around 59,000 clones, more than 75% seen once, with about 12% in the top ten. V lost 0 bases, J lost 1 base, and 9 bases lay in between. Germline values: CDR1 LGHDT, CDR2 YNNKEL (reference sequence). The CDR3 consists of 15 residues. The receptor comes from a man older than 75 with acute or convalescent COVID-19. Input material: peripheral blood. V and J are TRBV3-1 (or the pseudogene TRBV3-2) and TRBJ1-1, with D perhaps matching TRBD1 (6 bases). CDR3 nucleotides: TGTGCCAGCAGCCAAGAACTAGGGGGGAACACTGAAGCTTTCTTT. This codes for CASSQELGGNTEAFF.